This passage covers 8 T cell receptor beta chains from one sample sequenced in a study of breast tumors, draining lymph nodes, adjacent tissues. Axillary draining lymph nodes of breast cancer patients supplied the node samples. MiXCR, run by TCRdb on the multiplex PCR reads, gives a single entry per CDR3 protein. Of about 270,000 distinct CDR3 sequences in the sample, over 30% were seen once. Specimen: axillary lymph node tissue. The source of these receptors is a female donor with breast cancer. Some clones in this sample may be carry-over from other donors' samples.

The chain recombines TRBV10-2 with TRBJ2-3; D unresolved. The length of the CDR3 is 11 residues. The V end lost 7 bases, the J end lost 7 bases, and 9 bases lay between the germline ends. From germline, CDR1 is WSHSY and CDR2 SAAADI. The CDR3 DNA follows: TGCGCCAGCACAGTGGGTAATACGCAGTATTTT. It yields the protein CASTVGNTQYF.

This clonotype has at least ten counts. J is TRBJ1-5 and V is TRBV4-1; no firm D call. V was pared by 1 base and J by 3 bases, with 13 bases between. Germline V gene lookup returns CDR1 MGHRA and CDR2 YSYEKL. The CDR3 is 16 amino acids. The CDR3 spells CASSQGWGIDNQPQHF. The CDR3 DNA sequence: TGCGCCAGCAGCCAAGGTTGGGGAATTGACAATCAGCCCCAGCATTTT.

The V call is TRBV20-1, the J call TRBJ2-1; D gene ambiguous. The CDR3 covers 17 residues. Trimming left V 0 bases short and J 0 bases short, with 15 bases between. Germline-derived CDR1 and CDR2 are DFQATT and SNEGSKA (reference sequence). CDR3 sequence reads: CSARDPRSGSSYNEQFF. The CDR3 nucleotides read TGCAGTGCTAGAGACCCCCGTTCCGGAAGCTCCTACAATGAGCAGTTCTTC.

As for this clonotype: The germline gene is not matched at one end of the junction; a read error may be the cause. The chain employs TRBV25-1 and TRBJ2-3; 13 bases align to TRBD2. This CDR3 spans 18 amino acids. Germline V lookup: CDR1 MGHDK, CDR2 SYGVNS. This CDR3 is CACSARTLLAGGPDTQYF. The CDR3 nucleotides read TGTGCCTGCAGTGCCAGGACTTTACTAGCGGGAGGGCCAGATACGCAGTATTTT.

In regard to this clonotype: A much bigger clone sits one base away, suggesting this may be a read error. This chain connects TRBV12-3 or TRBV12-4 to TRBJ1-5; D gene uncertain. V gave up 0 bases and J gave up 4 bases, with 13 bases separating them. The CDR3 totals 16 residues. The chain's CDR3 is CASSLAGRTRNQPQHF. The CDR3 DNA is TGTGCCAGCAGTTTAGCCGGACGAACCAGGAATCAGCCCCAGCATTTT.

This clonotype appeared many times. The chain is built from TRBV7-3 and TRBJ2-7; D possibly corresponds to TRBD1 (6 bases). The CDR3 totals 14 residues. Trimming removed 1 base from V and 4 bases from J, with 11 bases in between. The germline V gene has CDR1 SGHTA and CDR2 FQGTGA. CDR3 in amino acids: CASSLMGAGYEQYF. DNA for the CDR3: TGTGCCAGCAGCTTAATGGGGGCTGGGTACGAGCAGTACTTC.

The chain has TRBV10-3 and TRBJ1-2; D is ambiguous. Germline assignment: CDR1 ENHRY and CDR2 SYGVKD. V gave up 6 bases and J gave up 12 bases, with 14 bases separating them. This CDR3 region has 11 residues. The CDR3 is CAIRGSSGNTF. The CDR3 DNA sequence: TGTGCCATCAGAGGCAGCTCTGGAAACACCTTC.

This clonotype was seen repeatedly, ten times or more. V and J are TRBV5-4 and TRBJ1-2, with D possibly TRBD1 on 6 matching bases. Trimming stripped 0 bases from V and 8 bases from J, with 11 bases between. The germline CDR1 and CDR2 sequences are SGHNT and YYREEE (reference sequence). This CDR3 region has 13 residues. CDR3 sequence (DNA): TGTGCCAGCAGCTTGGTGGGGGCGCCCGGCTACACCTTC. Residues: CASSLVGAPGYTF.